The 22 T cell receptor beta chains reported below all come from one sample, sequenced in a study of T cells in Graves' hyperthyroidism and ophthalmopathy. RNA transcripts provided the source from which TCR beta CDR3 regions were amplified. HTBI primers were employed in a first-round RT-PCR of the TCR CDR3. TCRdb re-derived calls from the multiplex PCR reads in MiXCR, one entry per CDR3 protein. Of about 560,000 distinct CDR3 sequences in the sample, approximately 44% were seen once. The sequenced sample consisted of peripheral blood or thyroid tissue (not recorded which). These receptors were obtained from a woman younger than 35 with Graves' hyperthyroidism.

This clonotype was counted many times. CDR3 bases: TGTGCCAGCAGCTGGACAGGGTACGAGCAGTACTTC. Protein sequence: CASSWTGYEQYF. The chain uses TRBV7-2 and TRBJ2-7; the match to TRBD1 covers 8 bases. Germline CDR1 SGHTA, CDR2 FQGNSA. J was trimmed by 4 bases and V by 4 bases; bases with no gene match: 0. CDR3 length equals 12 residues.

This clonotype has a handful of counts. This chain joins TRBV2 and TRBJ1-5; D gene uncertain. CDR3 size: 16 residues. V lost 5 bases, J lost 0 bases, and 14 bases lay in between. Germline V gene lookup returns CDR1 SNHLY and CDR2 FYNNEI. The CDR3: CASSRTDFYSNQPQHF. CDR3 DNA: TGTGCCAGCAGTCGGACGGACTTTTATAGCAATCAGCCCCAGCATTTT.

This clonotype was detected many times. CDR3 protein: CATSDQGTETQYF. The CDR3, as DNA: TGTGCCACCAGTGACCAGGGGACCGAGACCCAGTACTTC. The genes are TRBV24-1 and TRBJ2-5, with a weak D call TRBD1 (6 bases). The CDR3 has 13 residues. The germline V and J ends were trimmed by 4 bases and 5 bases, with 10 bases remaining between them. From germline, CDR1 is KGHDR and CDR2 SFDVKD.

This clonotype was recorded a few times. V and J are TRBV7-8 and TRBJ2-6; TRBD1 might be the D (6 bases). With 4 bases removed from V and 0 bases from J, the gap between germline ends came to 13 bases. The V gene's germline CDR1 is SGHVS and CDR2 FQNEAQ. This CDR3 has 17 residues. Here the CDR3 reads CASSSPGHSSGANVLTF. DNA for the CDR3: TGTGCCAGCAGCTCCCCGGGACACAGCTCTGGGGCCAACGTCCTGACTTTC.

The J gene is TRBJ2-2, the V gene TRBV7-9; possibly TRBD1 or TRBD2 for D (5 bases each). This CDR3 has 17 residues. Germline assignment: CDR1 SEHNR and CDR2 FQNEAQ (reference sequence). With 5 bases removed from V and 6 bases from J, the gap between germline ends came to 22 bases. CDR3 DNA: TGTGCCAGCAGCCAAGAGACCCGGGACGGCCTCGCCGGGGAGCTGTTTTTT. It codes for CASSQETRDGLAGELFF. Using reference TRBV7-9 and TRBJ2-2 for the parts outside the CDR3, the full variable domain is DTGVSQNPRHKITKRGQNVTFRCDPISEHNRLYWYRQTLGQGPEFLTYFQNEAQLEKSRLLSDRFSAERPKGSFSTLEIQRTEQGDSAMYLCASSQETRDGLAGELFFGEGSRLTVL.

This clonotype was recorded a few times. The junction does not match germline at one end; this may be a read error. The rearrangement joins TRBV7-9 to TRBJ1-1; D call uncertain. The CDR3 is 14 residues long. Germline V gene sequence: CDR1 SEHNR, CDR2 FQNEAQ (reference sequence). The CDR3 sequence is CASSQASMNTEAFF. In nucleotides, the CDR3 is TGCGCCAGCAGCCAAGCCAGCATGAACACTGAAGCTTTCTTT.

A few counts support this clonotype. The CDR3, as DNA: TGTGCCAGCAGCCGACTAGCGGGAGTCTACGAGCAGTACTTC. Translation gives CASSRLAGVYEQYF. This chain connects TRBV12-3 or TRBV12-4 to TRBJ2-7; TRBD2 agrees at 12 bases. The V segment lost 6 bases and the J segment 3 bases; nucleotides outside the gene matches: 3. This CDR3 is 14 amino acids long.

Comment on this clonotype: Germline is not matched at one junction end, which may reflect a read error. The gene calls are TRBV7-2 and TRBJ2-5; D gene ambiguous. CDR3 length: 12 amino acids. Per the germline V gene, CDR1 is SGHTA and CDR2 is FQGNSA. CDR3 coding DNA: TGTGCCAGCAGCTTAGTTTTAGAGACCCAGTGCTTC. It translates to CASSLVLETQCF.

The chain is built from TRBV20-1 and TRBJ1-4; D gene unclear. Trimming pared 2 bases from V and 0 bases from J, leaving 10 bases between. The germline CDR1 and CDR2 sequences are DFQATT and SNEGSKA (reference sequence). The CDR3 extends over 15 amino acids. The DNA for the CDR3 is TGCAGTGCTAGACGAAAAGGAGCAACTAATGAAAAACTGTTTTTT. The encoded protein is CSARRKGATNEKLFF.

The sample holds a few counts of this clonotype. Since no conserved phenylalanine or tryptophan closes the CDR3, a read error is the likely cause. The DNA is left out, because the CDR3 cannot be placed on it with certainty; the CDR3 is given as TCRdb lists it. The rearrangement uses TRBV15 and TRBJ2-6; the table's D call of TRBD1 was not tested on the DNA. Per the germline V gene, CDR1 is LNHNV and CDR2 is YYDKDF (reference sequence). The CDR3 is 9 amino acids in total, end residues counted. CDR3 residues: CATSRGTDT.

Ten or more counts support this clonotype. This sequence joins TRBV20-1 and TRBJ1-2; D is unresolved. V was clipped by 0 bases and J by 7 bases, with 6 bases between them. The germline V gene has CDR1 DFQATT and CDR2 SNEGSKA (reference sequence). The CDR3 runs 11 residues. In DNA, the CDR3 is TGCAGTGCTAGAGAGGTGGGTGGCTACACCTTC. It is translated as CSAREVGGYTF.

This clonotype showed up just a few times. The rearrangement uses TRBV20-1 and TRBJ2-7, with D perhaps TRBD2 (5 bases). CDR1 and CDR2 (germline): DFQATT, SNEGSKA (reference sequence). The CDR3 runs to 13 residues. Trimming pared 6 bases from V and 4 bases from J, leaving 16 bases between. The CDR3 region has the DNA TGCAGTGCGCCCCCCAGCGGAGAGTACGAGCAGTACTTC. Translated, it gives CSAPPSGEYEQYF.

J is TRBJ2-5 and V is TRBV12-3 or TRBV12-4; 10 bases fit TRBD1. The CDR3 has 15 residues. Trimming removed 3 bases from V and 5 bases from J; junction bases left unmatched: 6. The chain's CDR3 is CASSFRDRGGETQYF. CDR3 sequence (DNA): TGTGCCAGCAGTTTCCGGGACAGGGGAGGCGAGACCCAGTACTTC.

This clonotype was seen a few times. This rearrangement joins TRBV25-1 to TRBJ2-1; D is uncertain. V lost 4 bases to trimming and J lost 7 bases, with 11 bases between them. Germline CDR1 reads MGHDK; CDR2 reads SYGVNS. This CDR3 contains 13 residues. This chain's CDR3 is CASSVRLPNEQFF. The CDR3 DNA sequence: TGTGCCAGCAGTGTCCGGTTGCCTAATGAGCAGTTCTTC.

This clonotype was counted only a few times. V is TRBV4-2 and J is TRBJ2-6; no firm D call. The V and J ends lost 0 bases and 1 base respectively, with 7 bases between them. CDR1 is LGHNA, CDR2 YNFKEQ, per germline. The CDR3 extends over 16 amino acids. CDR3 loop: CASSQDRLSGANVLTF. CDR3 DNA sequence: TGTGCCAGCAGCCAAGACAGGCTATCTGGGGCCAACGTCCTGACTTTC.

This clonotype was seen more than once but under ten times. At one end, the junction sequence differs from germline, possibly due to a read error. This sequence joins TRBV2 and TRBJ1-3; D ambiguous. Looked up from germline, CDR1 is SNHLY and CDR2 is FYNNEI. This CDR3 spans 15 amino acids. CDR3 bases: TGTGCCAGCAGCTTAGACAACGGCCCTGGGAACACCATATATTTT. This sequence encodes CASSLDNGPGNTIYF. The entire variable domain, with the rest obtained from reference TRBV2 and TRBJ1-3, is as follows: EPEVTQTPSHQVTQMGQEVILRCVPISNHLYFYWYRQILGQKVEFLVSFYNNEISEKSEIFDDQFSVERPDGSNFTLKIRSTKLEDSAMYFCASSLDNGPGNTIYFGEGSWLTVV.

This chain joins TRBV7-9 and TRBJ1-1, with D perhaps TRBD1 (6 bases). This CDR3 is built from 15 residues. Per germline, CDR1 SEHNR and CDR2 FQNEAQ (reference sequence). V gave up 4 bases and J gave up 3 bases, with 15 bases separating them. CDR3 DNA sequence: TGTGCCAGCAGCTCTTCAGGGGTAGTGGACACTGAAGCTTTCTTT. It translates to CASSSSGVVDTEAFF.

Regarding this clonotype: This is likely a read error, given that the CDR3 carries no conserved phenylalanine or tryptophan at its end. This chain joins TRBV29-1 and TRBJ2-7, with 12 bases fitting TRBD1. The CDR3 contains 18 residues. Trimming cost V 1 base and J 3 bases; bases outside gene matches: 13. The V gene's germline CDR1 is SQVTM and CDR2 ANQGSEA. The CDR3 bases are TGCAGCGTTGAAGCGCCCTTGGGGACAGGGGGCTTGGACTACGAGCAGTACCTC. Translation gives CSVEAPLGTGGLDYEQYL.

This clonotype showed up many times. CDR3 amino acids: CASSPAGAGEGYTF. The CDR3 DNA follows: TGTGCCAGCAGCCCGGCAGGGGCCGGAGAGGGCTACACCTTC. The chain has TRBV7-9 and TRBJ1-2; possibly TRBD1 for D (6 bases). The length of the CDR3 is 14 residues. The ends were cut back, 5 bases at V and 8 bases at J, with 18 bases in the middle. In germline, CDR1 is SEHNR, CDR2 FQNEAQ (reference sequence).

Concerning this clonotype: It may be a read error: a sequence one base away is much more abundant. The chain has TRBV10-3 and TRBJ2-7; 8 nucleotides match TRBD1. The germline CDR1 and CDR2 sequences are ENHRY and SYGVKD. V lost 8 bases, J lost 0 bases, and 9 bases stayed unmatched. This CDR3 has 15 amino acids. This chain's CDR3 is CAIGGDRISSYEQYF. The CDR3, as DNA: TGTGCCATCGGAGGGGACAGGATCAGCTCCTACGAGCAGTACTTC.

V gene TRBV7-9 combines with J gene TRBJ2-7; possibly TRBD1 or TRBD2 for D (5 bases each). This CDR3 region has 13 residues. Germline loops: CDR1 SEHNR, CDR2 FQNEAQ (reference sequence). V was cut by 5 bases and J by 6 bases, with 14 bases left in between. The chain's CDR3 is CASSEGTASEQYF. The CDR3 DNA sequence: TGTGCCAGCAGCGAGGGGACGGCCAGCGAGCAGTACTTC.

V gene TRBV19 combines with J gene TRBJ2-7; TRBD2 agrees at 8 bases. The CDR3 loop spans 14 amino acids. Looked up from germline, CDR1 is LNHDA and CDR2 is SQIVND (reference sequence). With V trimmed by 3 bases and J by 3 bases, 4 bases remained unmatched. Here the CDR3 DNA reads TGTGCCAGTAGTATTTCAGCGGGAGACTACGAGCAGTACTTC. This gives the protein CASSISAGDYEQYF.